This passage covers 12 T cell receptor beta chains from one sample sequenced in a study of T cell responses to AZD1222 COVID-19 vaccine. Profiling relied on immunoSEQ multiplex PCR, and the TCRdb table lists in-frame clones only, not all of them. The sample consists of 50,000 or so clones, around 89% of them appearing once. Sequences were derived from peripheral blood, sampled 28 days after the second AZD1222 dose. These receptor sequences come from an adult who received the AZD1222 COVID-19 vaccine.

The chain uses TRBV20-1 and TRBJ2-3; no firm D call. The length of the CDR3 is 11 residues. The V gene's germline CDR1 is DFQATT and CDR2 SNEGSKA (reference sequence). The ends were cut back, 2 bases at V and 8 bases at J, with 8 bases in the middle. CDR3 nucleotide sequence: TGCAGTGCTAGACCCGAGACTACGCAGTATTTT. Amino acid sequence: CSARPETTQYF.

The V gene is TRBV15, the J gene TRBJ2-7; 7 nucleotides line up with TRBD1. J was trimmed by 2 bases and V by 0 bases; bases with no gene match: 1. Germline CDR1 LNHNV, CDR2 YYDKDF (reference sequence). The CDR3 is made up of 14 amino acids. CDR3 sequence: CATSREGTAYEQYF. The CDR3 nucleotides read TGTGCCACCAGCAGAGAAGGGACAGCCTACGAGCAGTACTTC.

The chain joins TRBV7-2 to TRBJ2-7; D is ambiguous. The germline V gene has CDR1 SGHTA and CDR2 FQGNSA. V was clipped by 4 bases and J by 9 bases, with 16 bases between them. This CDR3 has 13 residues. The CDR3 loop is CASSSLLDHGQYF. Written as DNA, the CDR3 is TGTGCCAGCAGCTCCCTACTTGACCACGGGCAGTACTTC.

As regards this clone: At one end, the junction sequence differs from germline, possibly due to a read error. J is TRBJ2-2 and V is TRBV7-9; 11 nucleotides align to TRBD2. Germline loops: CDR1 SEHNR, CDR2 FQNEAQ (reference sequence). The CDR3 runs 16 residues. CDR3 nucleotides: TGTGCCAGCCCACGAATGACTAGCGGGAACCCCGGGGAGCTGTTTTTT. Its translation is CASPRMTSGNPGELFF.

The chain combines TRBV3-1 (or the pseudogene TRBV3-2) with TRBJ2-1; 9 nucleotides align to TRBD2. The CDR3 sequence is 16 residues long. The V gene end was trimmed by 1 base and the J gene end by 4 bases; junction bases not matched to a gene: 5. The germline CDR1 and CDR2 sequences are LGHDT and YNNKEL (reference sequence). CDR3 DNA: TGTGCCAGCAGCCAAGTAGCGGGAGTAGGGTACAATGAGCAGTTCTTC. Protein sequence: CASSQVAGVGYNEQFF.

This clone was found once. The CDR3 is CASSQDPGDGNQPQHF. CDR3 nucleotides: TGCGCCAGCAGCCAAGACCCGGGCGACGGAAATCAGCCCCAGCATTTT. This rearrangement joins TRBV4-1 to TRBJ1-5; D ambiguous. Looked up from germline, CDR1 is MGHRA and CDR2 is YSYEKL. The V end lost 0 bases, the J end lost 4 bases, and 13 bases lay between the germline ends. The CDR3 runs 16 residues.

A single count supports this clone. The chain employs TRBV5-1 and TRBJ2-7; 7 bases are shared with TRBD1. CDR1 SGHRS and CDR2 YFSETQ come from the germline V gene. J was trimmed by 0 bases and V by 4 bases; bases with no gene match: 4. This CDR3 comprises 14 residues. CDR3 DNA: TGCGCCAGCAGCCGCCGGGACAGCTCCTACGAGCAGTACTTC. Amino acid sequence: CASSRRDSSYEQYF.

The chain couples TRBV18 to TRBJ1-2; D gene unclear. This CDR3 contains 16 residues. Germline V gives CDR1 KGHSH, CDR2 LQKENI. Between the trimmed V and J ends, which lost 4 bases and 1 base, there was a span of 16 bases. CDR3 sequence: CASSLYQANYNYGYTF. CDR3 DNA: TGTGCCAGCTCACTATATCAGGCAAACTATAACTATGGCTACACCTTC.

The V and J genes are TRBV7-9 and TRBJ2-5; TRBD2 matches at 12 bases. J was trimmed by 2 bases and V by 7 bases; bases with no gene match: 8. The CDR3 runs 16 residues. Looked up from germline, CDR1 is SEHNR and CDR2 is FQNEAQ (reference sequence). The CDR3: CASIRWTSGTQETQYF. In nucleotides, the CDR3 is TGTGCCAGCATCAGATGGACTAGCGGGACTCAAGAGACCCAGTACTTC.

The CDR3 is CASSPEGESAFF. As DNA, the CDR3 is TGTGCCAGCAGCCCCGAAGGGGAGTCGGCTTTCTTT. V usage is TRBV9 and J usage is TRBJ1-1, with a weak D call TRBD1 (5 bases). V was trimmed by 4 bases and J by 11 bases, leaving 15 bases between them. This CDR3 region has 12 residues. Germline CDR1 and CDR2: SGDLS and YYNGEE. The full variable domain, rest sourced from reference TRBV9 and TRBJ1-1, is DSGVTQTPKHLITATGQRVTLRCSPRSGDLSVYWYQQSLDQGLQFLIQYYNGEERAKGNILERFSAQQFPDLHSELNLSSLELGDSALYFCASSPEGESAFFGQGTRLTVV.

The genes are TRBV5-1 and TRBJ2-1, with D perhaps TRBD1 (7 bases). Looked up from germline, CDR1 is SGHRS and CDR2 is YFSETQ. V was pared by 4 bases and J by 5 bases, with 16 bases between. This CDR3 is 15 amino acids long. The CDR3 region is CASSPEGAMHNEQFF. In DNA form, the CDR3 reads TGCGCCAGCAGCCCGGAGGGGGCCATGCACAATGAGCAGTTCTTC.

The V gene is TRBV19, the J gene TRBJ2-1, with 15 bases lining up with TRBD2. Per germline, CDR1 LNHDA and CDR2 SQIVND (reference sequence). Losses at the gene ends were 4 bases for V and 4 bases for J; bases not matched to a gene: 8. The CDR3 runs 18 residues. The CDR3 DNA follows: TGTGCCAGTAGTAAGGGACTAGCGGGAGGTTACTATTACAATGAGCAGTTCTTC. This encodes CASSKGLAGGYYYNEQFF.